This T cell receptor (beta chain) was sequenced during a study of blood T cell repertoires in COVID-19. Turning to the study itself: PBMCs, B-cell-depleted T cells, or T cells provided the cDNA or gDNA that made up the material.

As processed by the authors: Amplifying reference gene primers gave estimates of nucleated cell counts. Libraries were prepared by immunoSEQ multiplex PCR; TCRdb keeps only in-frame clonotypes and omits some of them. V, J and clone size reflect that table, while D and trimming were determined from the DNA. The sample has over 250,000 clones; about nine tenths are singletons. CDR3 size: 15 residues. CDR1 SGDLS and CDR2 YYNGEE come from the germline V gene. Trimming removed 6 bases from V and 6 bases from J; junction bases left unmatched: 11. Sequenced sample: peripheral blood. The chain carries TRBV9 and TRBJ2-2, with 7 bases that match TRBD1. The sequence was collected from a woman in her sixties or seventies with acute or convalescent COVID-19. CDR3 nucleotides: TGTGCCAGCACCAGGGGGAGTTTTATTGCCGGGGAGCTGTTTTTT. Translating gives CASTRGSFIAGELFF.